This T cell receptor beta chain was found in a study of T-cell reconstitution after alpha-beta-depleted transplantation in children. Regarding the study as a whole: Expanded graft clones, several hundred of them, were reportedly the source of alpha-beta T cells about two months after transplant.

For TCRbeta, the library was prepared with unique molecular identifiers. TCRdb recomputed calls from the PCR reads with MiXCR, one row per CDR3 protein. The sample lists 500,000 to 750,000 distinct CDR3 sequences; 25% to 30% were seen once. This clonotype came up a few times. The antigen is undetermined. Germline CDR1 and CDR2: SGHRS and YFSETQ. The CDR3 runs to 14 residues. V dropped 5 bases and J dropped 2; count of bases not matched to a gene: 6. The chain uses TRBV5-1 and TRBJ2-7; 8 bases are shared with TRBD2. This receptor was taken from a boy under two years old with Wiskott-Aldrich syndrome, due to receive a stem cell transplant. The starting material was PBMCs, obtained before TCRalphabeta/CD19-depleted stem cell transplant. CDR3 sequence: CASSVAGPPYEQYF. The CDR3 nucleotides read TGCGCCAGCAGTGTAGCGGGACCCCCCTACGAGCAGTACTTC.